This entry lists 22 T cell receptor beta chains sequenced from one sample in a study of control samples from healthy donors and cancer patients. Sequenced by immunoSEQ multiplex PCR; TCRdb stores in-frame clones only, minus some. The repertoire includes 150,000 to 180,000 clones, roughly 94% of them detected once, and about 5.6% sits in the top ten. Sequences were obtained from blood. These receptor sequences come from a man aged 35-49 years in good health.

Written as DNA, the CDR3 is TGTGCCAGCAGCTTAGCGGGACAGGGAACCGGGGAGCTGTTTTTT. Translated: CASSLAGQGTGELFF. The chain employs TRBV7-6 and TRBJ2-2; 9 bases line up with TRBD1. V lost 0 bases and J lost 5; bases outside the gene matches: 1. The CDR3 covers 15 residues. The germline gives CDR1 SGHVS, CDR2 FNYEAQ.

CDR3 protein: CASSPPRGLVWGYGYTF. In DNA, the CDR3 is TGTGCCAGCAGCCCCCCCCGCGGACTCGTCTGGGGCTATGGCTACACCTTC. V is TRBV21-1 and J is TRBJ1-2. TRBV21-1 is reported as a pseudogene. CDR3 length equals 17 residues.

V is TRBV29-1 and J is TRBJ1-2; D is uncertain. The CDR3 sequence is 12 residues long. V was trimmed by 4 bases and J by 6 bases, leaving 12 bases between them. CDR1 is SQVTM, CDR2 ANQGSEA, per germline. For the CDR3, the DNA is TGCAGCGTTGGATCTCCAGCTAATGGCTACACCTTC. This codes for CSVGSPANGYTF.

CDR3 coding DNA: TGTGCCAGCAGCTTTGGGGGTGTTGGGAACACCATATATTTT. This gives the protein CASSFGGVGNTIYF. The chain links TRBV2 to TRBJ1-3, with a weak D call TRBD1 (5 bases). Germline-derived CDR1 and CDR2 are SNHLY and FYNNEI. V was trimmed by 6 bases and J by 7 bases, leaving 16 bases between them. The CDR3 sequence is 14 residues long. Complete variable domain (other parts from reference TRBV2 and TRBJ1-3): EPEVTQTPSHQVTQMGQEVILRCVPISNHLYFYWYRQILGQKVEFLVSFYNNEISEKSEIFDDQFSVERPDGSNFTLKIRSTKLEDSAMYFCASSFGGVGNTIYFGEGSWLTVV.

The V gene is TRBV27, the J gene TRBJ1-1, with a tentative D call TRBD1 (5 bases). The CDR3 spans 13 residues. Trimming cost V 5 bases and J 1 base, with 8 bases left between them. The germline V gene has CDR1 MNHEY and CDR2 SMNVEV (reference sequence). The CDR3: CASSEGRNTEAFF. The CDR3 DNA is TGTGCCAGCAGTGAGGGACGGAACACTGAAGCTTTCTTT.

This clone came up a few times. V is TRBV19 and J is TRBJ2-1; no firm D call. Trimming took 6 bases from V and 3 from J, leaving 12 bases between them. CDR3 length: 14 amino acids. The V gene's germline CDR1 is LNHDA and CDR2 SQIVND (reference sequence). In DNA form, the CDR3 reads TGTGCCAGTAGCACAACCCCGTTCTACAATGAGCAGTTCTTC. Protein: CASSTTPFYNEQFF.

This chain connects TRBV11-2 to TRBJ2-5; D tentatively reads TRBD1 or TRBD2 (5 bases each). Germline assignment: CDR1 SGHAT and CDR2 FQNNGV. The germline V and J ends were trimmed by 0 bases and 4 bases, with 15 bases remaining between them. The CDR3 loop spans 16 amino acids. CDR3 in amino acids: CASSLEGVRRSETQYF. The CDR3 DNA reads as TGTGCCAGCAGCTTAGAGGGGGTTCGGCGGTCAGAGACCCAGTACTTC.

This rearrangement joins TRBV1 to TRBJ1-6. TRBV1 is labeled a pseudogene. CDR3 length: 15 residues. The CDR3 sequence is CTSSQDEVRGTPLHF. CDR3 in DNA: TGCACCAGCAGCCAAGATGAGGTCCGGGGTACACCCCTCCACTTT.

The genes are TRBV5-1 and TRBJ1-4; unclear D gene. The germline V and J ends were trimmed by 1 base and 8 bases, with 12 bases remaining between them. Germline CDR1 SGHRS, CDR2 YFSETQ. The CDR3 runs to 14 residues. The CDR3 DNA reads as TGCGCCAGCAGCTTGACCCATCAACCAGAAAAACTGTTTTTT. It encodes CASSLTHQPEKLFF.

The V and J genes are TRBV23-1 and TRBJ1-5, with a possible D match to TRBD1 (6 bases). TRBV23-1 is given ORF status, its function remaining uncertain. V lost 8 bases and J 5 bases, leaving 16 bases between the germline ends. The CDR3 extends over 14 amino acids. The DNA of the CDR3 is TGCGCCAGCCGGGTGACCAGGGGTTATCAGCCCCAGCATTTT. Translating gives CASRVTRGYQPQHF.

This clone showed up just a few times. The rearrangement joins TRBV6-2 or TRBV6-3 to TRBJ1-3, with TRBD1 as a possible D gene (6 bases). Germline CDR1 reads MNHEY; CDR2 reads SVGEGT. This CDR3 is 15 amino acids long. V lost 4 bases, J lost 3 bases, and 13 bases lay in between. CDR3 nucleotides: TGTGCCAGCAGTTCGAAGACAGGAGTTGGAAACACCATATATTTT. Its translation: CASSSKTGVGNTIYF.

This clone was seen a single time. The genes are TRBV30 and TRBJ1-2; D possibly corresponds to TRBD1 (5 bases). Deletions cut 3 bases from V and 5 bases from J, with 16 bases between. The CDR3 contains 14 residues. The V gene's germline CDR1 is GTSNPN and CDR2 SVGIG (reference sequence). CDR3 in amino acids: CAWSARGGGYGYTF. CDR3 DNA: TGTGCCTGGAGCGCCCGCGGGGGTGGGTATGGCTACACCTTC.

The table lists this clone with a count of one. This chain joins TRBV6-6 and TRBJ1-1, with D unclear. CDR3 length: 13 amino acids. Germline CDR1 and CDR2: MNHNY and SVGAGI (reference sequence). V lost 8 bases to trimming and J lost 0 bases, with 10 bases between them. DNA of the CDR3: TGTGCCAGCGCCCATAGGATGAACACTGAAGCTTTCTTT. It yields the protein CASAHRMNTEAFF.

The V gene is TRBV5-5, the J gene TRBJ2-7; the D gene is possibly TRBD2 (5 bases). The V gene lost 0 bases and the J gene lost 4 bases, with 14 bases spanning the gap. The CDR3 consists of 15 residues. Germline V lookup: CDR1 SGHKS, CDR2 YYEKEE (reference sequence). As DNA, the CDR3 is TGTGCCAGCAGCTTGGCCGAGGGCTCGGTATACGAGCAGTACTTC. Translation gives CASSLAEGSVYEQYF.

This clone has a single count. The rearrangement links TRBV5-5 to TRBJ2-7; possibly TRBD1 for D (6 bases). With 1 base removed from V and 6 bases from J, the gap between germline ends came to 14 bases. Germline lookup yields CDR1 SGHKS and CDR2 YYEKEE (reference sequence). The CDR3 is 14 residues long. The CDR3 DNA is TGTGCCAGCAGCTTGTGGGCAGGGGTGGGCGAGCAGTACTTC. This translates into CASSLWAGVGEQYF.

The CDR3 loop reads CASSRTWAVNQPQHF. The CDR3 nucleotides read TGTGCCAGCAGCCGGACCTGGGCGGTCAATCAGCCCCAGCATTTT. The chain joins TRBV3-1 (or the pseudogene TRBV3-2) to TRBJ1-5; no firm D call. CDR1 and CDR2 from the germline V gene are LGHDT and YNNKEL (reference sequence). V lost 4 bases, J lost 3 bases, and 13 bases lay in between. The CDR3 spans 15 residues.

The V call is TRBV18, the J call TRBJ1-1; TRBD1 matches at 9 bases. The CDR3 covers 14 residues. V lost 3 bases, J lost 1 base, and 0 bases stayed unmatched. Germline V lookup: CDR1 KGHSH, CDR2 LQKENI. The CDR3, as DNA: TGTGCCAGCTCACCGGACAGGGGGAACACTGAAGCTTTCTTT. Amino acids: CASSPDRGNTEAFF. The complete variable domain, with remaining parts taken from reference TRBV18 and TRBJ1-1, reads NAGVMQNPRHLVRRRGQEARLRCSPMKGHSHVYWYRQLPEEGLKFMVYLQKENIIDESGMPKERFSAEFPKEGPSILRIQQVVRGDSAAYFCASSPDRGNTEAFFGQGTRLTVV.

The gene calls are TRBV5-1 and TRBJ2-4; D perhaps matches TRBD1 (6 bases). Trimming removed 4 bases at V and 6 bases at J, with 17 bases between. This CDR3 has 15 amino acids. Germline loops: CDR1 SGHRS, CDR2 YFSETQ. Written as DNA, the CDR3 is TGCGCCAGCAGCACCCAAGCAGGGGCAAGAAACATTCAGTACTTC. It translates to CASSTQAGARNIQYF.

The chain combines TRBV27 with TRBJ1-6; TRBD1 matches at 7 bases. This CDR3 spans 13 amino acids. The junction had 4 bases not matched to a gene; V was cut back by 4 bases and J by 10 bases. Germline V gene sequence: CDR1 MNHEY, CDR2 SMNVEV (reference sequence). CDR3 loop: CASSSLQGSPLHF. The CDR3 nucleotides read TGTGCCAGCAGTTCCCTACAGGGGTCACCCCTCCACTTT.

This clone was observed a single time. The J gene is TRBJ1-2, the V gene TRBV3-1 (or the pseudogene TRBV3-2), with a tentative D call TRBD1 (5 bases). The germline V gene has CDR1 LGHDT and CDR2 YNNKEL (reference sequence). The V gene lost 2 bases and the J gene lost 4 bases, with 11 bases spanning the gap. The CDR3 loop spans 14 amino acids. In DNA form, the CDR3 reads TGTGCCAGCAGCCAACGGGGAGACAGCTATGGCTACACCTTC. Its translation is CASSQRGDSYGYTF.

The rearrangement uses TRBV12-3 or TRBV12-4 and TRBJ2-3; D is unclear. The CDR3 has 13 residues. V dropped 3 bases and J dropped 6 bases, with 10 bases sitting between them. DNA of the CDR3: TGTGCCAGCAGTTTCCGGGCCGGGGATACGCAGTATTTT. This gives the protein CASSFRAGDTQYF.

The rearrangement joins TRBV28 to TRBJ1-2; D call uncertain. V lost 6 bases and J lost 3, with 11 bases in between. This CDR3 region has 13 residues. CDR1 is MDHEN and CDR2 is SYDVKM in the germline V gene. In DNA, the CDR3 is TGTGCCAGCAGCCTTAAGCGAGACTATGGCTACACCTTC. Protein sequence: CASSLKRDYGYTF.